A selection of T cell receptor beta chains follows, all from one sample in a study of T cells in Graves' hyperthyroidism and ophthalmopathy. Via MiXCR, TCRdb re-called the multiplex PCR reads, giving one row per CDR3 protein. The sample records 350,000 to 400,000 distinct CDR3 sequences, 14% to 15% being singletons. The material sequenced was blood. These receptors all stem from a woman under 40 with Graves' hyperthyroidism. Each CDR3 is given with its conserved first and last residue. D genes are given only for firm matches. Clone size is stated in some rows and not others, as once, few, many or a class when expanded.

j_call,clone_size,v_call,d_call,cdr3_nt,cdr3_aa
TRBJ2-5,many,TRBV6-1,TRBD1,TGTGCCAGCAGTCGACAGGGAGAAGAGACCCAGTACTTC,CASSRQGEETQYF
TRBJ2-5,-,TRBV7-9,TRBD2,TGTGCCAGCAGAGCGAGCGGGAGAACCCAAGAGACCCAGTACTTC,CASRASGRTQETQYF
TRBJ2-2,many,TRBV20-1,-,TGCAGTGCTAGAGACCCTATCATACCCGGGGAGCTGTTTTTT,CSARDPIIPGELFF
TRBJ2-1,few,TRBV5-1,TRBD2,TGCGCCAGCAGTAAGACTAGCGGGGTGTACAATGAGCAGTTCTTC,CASSKTSGVYNEQFF
TRBJ1-2,few,TRBV18,-,TGTGCCAGCTCACCAGGGATGGGATATATAGAGTCTGGCTACACCTTC,CASSPGMGYIESGYTF
TRBJ1-4,-,TRBV20-1,TRBD1,TGCAGTGCTACAGACAGGGGAAATGAAAAACTGTTTTTT,CSATDRGNEKLFF
TRBJ2-1,few,TRBV7-2,TRBD2,TGTGCCAGCAAGACTAGCGGGAGGGGGGCCTACAATGAGCAGTTCTTC,CASKTSGRGAYNEQFF
TRBJ2-7,many,TRBV27,-,TGTGCCAGCAGTTTACGGGCGGCGAGCTCCTACGAGCAGTACTTC,CASSLRAASSYEQYF
TRBJ1-1,many,TRBV20-1,-,TGCAGTGCATTAAGGGAAGGGGTGAACACTGAAGCTTTCTTT,CSALREGVNTEAFF
TRBJ2-7,many,TRBV20-1,TRBD1,TGCAGTGTAACAGGGGTAGTGTCCTACGAGCAGTACTTC,CSVTGVVSYEQYF
TRBJ1-1,-,TRBV6-1,-,TGTGCCAGCAGTGGGGGACACTCGAACACTGAAGCTTTCTTT,CASSGGHSNTEAFF
TRBJ2-5,many,TRBV12-3/TRBV12-4,TRBD2,TGTGCCAGCAGTTTGGGGCGAGGGACTAGCGGGCCGAACCAAGAGACCCAGTACTTC,CASSLGRGTSGPNQETQYF
TRBJ1-4,few,TRBV4-1,-,TGCGCCAGCAGCCAAGTAACAGGGTATTTCGAAAAACTGTTTTTT,CASSQVTGYFEKLFF
TRBJ2-7,many,TRBV12-3/TRBV12-4,TRBD1,TGTGCCAGCAGTTCACCGGGACAGGCATACGAGCAGTACTTC,CASSSPGQAYEQYF
TRBJ2-7,many,TRBV27,-,TGTGCCAGCAGTCCCATTGGGCCGGGATCCCTCGAGCAGTACTTC,CASSPIGPGSLEQYF
TRBJ2-1,many,TRBV30,TRBD2,TGTGCCTGGAGCCCTCGGGCGGGAGCGATATATGAGCAGTTCTTC,CAWSPRAGAIYEQFF
TRBJ2-5,many,TRBV30,TRBD2,TGTGCCTGGAGCCGAGGACTAGCGGGAGAAGAGACCCAGTACTTC,CAWSRGLAGEETQYF
TRBJ2-7,many,TRBV6-5,-,TGTGCCAGCAGTTACGCCCCGGGCTACGAGCAGTACTTC,CASSYAPGYEQYF
TRBJ2-7,few,TRBV3-1,-,TGTGCCAGCAGCCAAGTAACGGGGCCCTTCTACGAGCAGTACTTC,CASSQVTGPFYEQYF
TRBJ1-1,many,TRBV15,-,TGTGCCACCAGCAGTACCAGGGACACTGAAGCTTTCTTT,CATSSTRDTEAFF
TRBJ2-7,few,TRBV28,-,TGTGCCAGCAGTTTATCGACCCCCATCGAGCAGTACTTC,CASSLSTPIEQYF
TRBJ2-5,many,TRBV6-1,-,TGTGCCAGCAGTGGGAGACAGAAAGAGACCCAGTACTTC,CASSGRQKETQYF
TRBJ1-1,-,TRBV12-3/TRBV12-4,-,TGTGCCAGCAGTTTCGCGGGGATCATGAACACTGAAGCTTTCTTT,CASSFAGIMNTEAFF
TRBJ2-7,many,TRBV24-1,TRBD2,TGTGCCACCGGGGAGGGGAACTCCTACGAGCAGTACTTC,CATGEGNSYEQYF
TRBJ2-3,-,TRBV7-2,TRBD2,TGTGCCAGCAGCTCCACTAGCGGGAGGTTCGATACGCAGTATTTT,CASSSTSGRFDTQYF
TRBJ1-6,many,TRBV12-3/TRBV12-4,TRBD1,TGTGCCAGCAGCCCCCCCGGGACAGGGGTTTCACCCCTCCACTTT,CASSPPGTGVSPLHF
TRBJ2-1,many,TRBV7-9,-,TGTGCCAGCAGCCGACCTCGGGACGGGAACAATGAGCAGTTCTTC,CASSRPRDGNNEQFF
TRBJ2-3,many,TRBV29-1,-,TGCAGCGTGGAGGGTGGATCAGATACGCAGTATTTT,CSVEGGSDTQYF
TRBJ1-5,-,TRBV18,-,TGTGCCAGCTCACCACCGGGCGGTGTCGGCAATCAGCCCCAGCATTTT,CASSPPGGVGNQPQHF
TRBJ2-3,few,TRBV29-1,-,TGCAGCGTTGTGAGGGGCACAGATACGCAGTATTTT,CSVVRGTDTQYF
TRBJ2-1,few,TRBV5-1,TRBD1,TGCGCCAGCAGCCCGGGACAGGGGAACGATGAGCAGTTCTTC,CASSPGQGNDEQFF
TRBJ1-1,many,TRBV5-1,TRBD1,TGCGCCAGCAGCTGGGAGACAGGGAAGAACACTGAAGCTTTCTTT,CASSWETGKNTEAFF
TRBJ1-2,-,TRBV20-1,-,TGCAGTGCTAGAGTCACAGGGTCCGAAGATGGCTACACCTTC,CSARVTGSEDGYTF